The 18 T cell receptor beta chains reported below all come from one sample, sequenced in a study of post-analysis software for immune sequencing data. Regarding the study as a whole: Several TRBV segments (TRBV5-6, TRBV5-1 and TRBV20-1 among them) occurred more frequently in patients than in controls.

Tagging with unique molecular identifiers was a feature of the TCR beta cDNA libraries. TCRdb processed the PCR reads anew with MiXCR; each CDR3 protein has one entry. This table has hundreds of thousands of distinct CDR3 sequences, more than 50% appearing once. Which antigens these TCRs recognize remains unknown. The sample comprised blood. The source is a girl under 10 years old with multiple sclerosis.

The chain carries TRBV7-2 and TRBJ2-5, with TRBD1 identical over 7 bases. V lost 5 bases, J lost 3 bases, and 3 bases stayed unmatched. Germline CDR1 and CDR2: SGHTA and FQGNSA. The CDR3 sequence is 13 residues long. DNA of the CDR3: TGTGCCAGCAGCATCACAGGGGAAGAGACCCAGTACTTC. It yields the protein CASSITGEETQYF. Full variable domain (rest looked up from reference TRBV7-2 and TRBJ2-5): GAGVSQSPSNKVTEKGKDVELRCDPISGHTALYWYRQSLGQGLEFLIYFQGNSAPDKSGLPSDRFSAERTGGSVSTLTIQRTQQEDSAVYLCASSITGEETQYFGPGTRLLVL.

The chain's CDR3 is CSAADRGSYNEQFF. The CDR3 nucleotides read TGCAGCGCCGCGGACAGGGGCTCATACAATGAGCAGTTCTTC. V usage is TRBV29-1 and J usage is TRBJ2-1, with 9 bases lining up with TRBD1. Germline V gene sequence: CDR1 SQVTM, CDR2 ANQGSEA. There are 14 residues in the CDR3. The trim removed 7 bases at V and 4 bases at J, leaving 8 bases unmatched.

The chain combines TRBV21-1 with TRBJ2-1; TRBD1 was called by the table and not checked on the DNA. TRBV21-1 is annotated as a pseudogene. The CDR3 runs to 16 residues. The CDR3 DNA follows: TGTGCCAGCAGCAAAGCGGGGACAGGGCTATACAATGAGCAGTTCTTC. Residues: CASSKAGTGLYNEQFF.

The V and J genes are TRBV24-1 and TRBJ2-1, with no clear D. The germline gives CDR1 KGHDR, CDR2 SFDVKD. The CDR3 covers 13 residues. Between the trimmed V and J ends, which lost 7 bases and 7 bases, there was a span of 13 bases. For the CDR3, the DNA is TGTGCCACCAGAGGCAATCTGAGGAATGAGCAGTTCTTC. This gives the protein CATRGNLRNEQFF.

The chain carries TRBV7-2 and TRBJ1-5; no firm D call. V lost 10 bases to trimming and J lost 0 bases, with 10 bases between them. Germline-derived CDR1 and CDR2 are SGHTA and FQGNSA. There are 13 residues in the CDR3. DNA for the CDR3: TGTGCCATCCTTTCTAATAGCAATCAGCCCCAGCATTTT. The encoded protein is CAILSNSNQPQHF.

This clonotype was found a few times. The chain has TRBV20-1 and TRBJ1-2; the match to TRBD1 covers 7 bases. Germline CDR1 and CDR2: DFQATT and SNEGSKA (reference sequence). The CDR3 is made up of 12 amino acids. The junction had 5 bases not matched to a gene; V was cut back by 2 bases and J by 8 bases. In nucleotides, the CDR3 is TGCAGTGCTAGACTGACAGGGTACGGCTACACCTTC. Translating gives CSARLTGYGYTF.

The chain couples TRBV12-3 or TRBV12-4 to TRBJ2-5; the match to TRBD1 covers 9 bases. The J call is uncertain, as TRBJ2-7 better fits the DNA end. The length of the CDR3 is 15 residues. CDR3 bases: TGTGCCAGCAGTCCATCGGGACAGGGTTTTTTCGAGCAGTACTTC. It yields the protein CASSPSGQGFFEQYF.

This clonotype was detected a few times. The rearrangement joins TRBV24-1 to TRBJ2-6; a weak D match, TRBD2 (6 bases). V dropped 3 bases and J dropped 2 bases, with 10 bases sitting between them. In germline, CDR1 is KGHDR, CDR2 SFDVKD. The CDR3 spans 16 residues. The CDR3 is CATSDPGAPGANVLTF. CDR3 sequence (DNA): TGTGCCACCAGTGATCCGGGAGCTCCTGGGGCCAACGTCCTGACTTTC.

The chain links TRBV3-1 to TRBJ1-2; 9 bases line up with TRBD1. With V trimmed by 4 bases and J by 3 bases, 6 bases remained unmatched. This CDR3 has 15 amino acids. Germline V gene lookup returns CDR1 LGHDT and CDR2 YNNKEL (reference sequence). The CDR3 sequence is CASSLNRGRDYGYTF. The CDR3 DNA reads TGTGCCAGCAGCCTAAACAGGGGGCGAGACTATGGCTACACCTTC.

The V gene is TRBV5-1, the J gene TRBJ2-7; D gene unclear. TRBJ2-5 explains the end of the DNA better; the J call may be wrong. Germline lookup yields CDR1 SGHRS and CDR2 YFSETQ. The CDR3 has 13 amino acids. CDR3 residues: CASSSARRETQYF. The CDR3 DNA is TGCGCCAGCAGCTCTGCCCGTAGGGAGACCCAGTACTTC.

This clonotype was seen a handful of times. J is TRBJ1-2 and V is TRBV12-3 or TRBV12-4, with a tentative D call TRBD1 (6 bases). This CDR3 spans 13 amino acids. V dropped 6 bases and J dropped 4 bases, with 12 bases sitting between them. CDR3 bases: TGTGCCAGCAGCCCAGGGGACCCCTATGGCTACACCTTC. The encoded protein is CASSPGDPYGYTF.

CDR3 sequence: CASRATGINEQFF. The CDR3 bases are TGTGCCAGCAGGGCTACAGGGATCAATGAGCAGTTCTTC. The chain couples TRBV12-3 or TRBV12-4 to TRBJ2-1, with D possibly matching TRBD1 (6 bases). V dropped 6 bases and J dropped 6 bases, with 12 bases sitting between them. This CDR3 has 13 residues.

The chain employs TRBV12-3 or TRBV12-4 and TRBJ1-1; possibly TRBD1 for D (6 bases). Trimming pared 6 bases from V and 0 bases from J, leaving 14 bases between. CDR3 length: 15 amino acids. CDR3 amino acids: CASRTDRHLNTEAFF. The CDR3 coding sequence is TGTGCCAGCAGGACGGACAGACACTTGAACACTGAAGCTTTCTTT.

The J gene is TRBJ2-1, the V gene TRBV12-3 or TRBV12-4, with TRBD2 matching over 9 bases. J lost 0 bases, V lost 6 bases, and 12 bases had no gene match. The CDR3 consists of 18 residues. The CDR3 bases are TGTGCCAGCAGGAGGGGAGTAGCGGGGGTGAGCTCCTACAATGAGCAGTTCTTC. It codes for CASRRGVAGVSSYNEQFF.

This clonotype was seen more than once but under ten times. The gene calls are TRBV12-3 or TRBV12-4 and TRBJ2-7; TRBD1 might be the D (6 bases). V was trimmed by 3 bases and J by 4 bases, leaving 10 bases between them. The length of the CDR3 is 13 residues. CDR3 region: CASSLQGIYEQYF. In DNA form, the CDR3 reads TGTGCCAGCAGTTTGCAGGGGATTTACGAGCAGTACTTC.

The V gene is TRBV6-6, the J gene TRBJ2-7; the D is unclear. CDR1 is MNHNY, CDR2 SVGAGI, per germline (reference sequence). Trimming pared 6 bases from V and 3 bases from J, leaving 9 bases between. This CDR3 has 12 amino acids. The CDR3, as DNA: TGTGCCAGCAGCTCGAAGAACTACGAGCAGTACTTC. Translation gives CASSSKNYEQYF.

The V gene is TRBV20-1, the J gene TRBJ2-1; 10 nucleotides align to TRBD2. The V gene's germline CDR1 is DFQATT and CDR2 SNEGSKA (reference sequence). This CDR3 region has 15 residues. J lost 9 bases, V lost 0 bases, and 8 bases had no gene match. This CDR3 is CSAREGSGGAGEQFF. The DNA of the CDR3 is TGCAGTGCTAGAGAGGGGAGCGGGGGGGCCGGTGAGCAGTTCTTC.

This sequence joins TRBV4-1 and TRBJ2-3; D is uncertain. The germline V and J ends were trimmed by 0 bases and 1 base, with 8 bases remaining between them. Germline CDR1 and CDR2: MGHRA and YSYEKL. The CDR3 covers 15 residues. CDR3 coding DNA: TGCGCCAGCAGCCAAGAAAGGACGGGCACAGATACGCAGTATTTT. It encodes CASSQERTGTDTQYF.